This T cell receptor beta chain comes out of a study of cytomegalovirus exposure and HLA in healthy donors. General observations from the study: In a later analysis, roughly 17,000 TCR beta sequences were associated with HLA alleles at 0.05 false discovery rate. Later, TCR association rates were found to vary by HLA locus, highest for DRB1 and lowest for HLA-C. V- and J-gene trimming of TCR beta was linked (in a later analysis) to a missense DCLRE1C variant.

This clone was recorded once. Its target is unknown. This PCR relied on a set of 60 Vbeta primers and 13 Jbeta primers. Original data processing: It was a later analysis that counted 75 million to 90 million unique TCR beta chains, of which 9 million to 13 million were shared. Measured with immunoSEQ multiplex PCR; TCRdb has only the in-frame clones, and not every one. V and J calls and clone size are copied from that table; D and trimming were computed from the DNA. This sample has about 76,000 clones, with roughly 85% found just once. The ends were cut back, 1 base at V and 8 bases at J, with 14 bases in the middle. Per the germline V gene, CDR1 is SGHKS and CDR2 is YYEKEE (reference sequence). CDR3 length: 14 residues.

The sequencing input was PBMCs. This clonotype originated in a man aged 25-45 years in good health and CMV-seronegative. The J gene is TRBJ2-3, the V gene TRBV5-5; D ambiguous. As DNA, the CDR3 is TGTGCCAGCAGCTTGATCGGGTCCAACCCTACGCAGTATTTT. Encoded protein: CASSLIGSNPTQYF.